These T cell receptor beta chains were read from a single sample in a study of regulatory T cells in long-lasting Graves disease. TCRdb passed the multiplex PCR reads through MiXCR, listing each CDR3 protein once. The data contain around 450,000 distinct CDR3 sequences, around 16% of them seen just once; the ten biggest clones take up 7.8%. This sample also belongs to another study, concerning T cells in Graves' hyperthyroidism and ophthalmopathy.

The material was peripheral blood mononuclear cells (PBMCs), obtained at new diagnosis, from a patient treated with antithyroid drugs. These receptors originate from a woman between 40 and 55 years old with Graves disease. Each CDR3 is given with its conserved first and last residue. D genes are given only for firm matches. For some rows the clone size is stated as once, few or many, or as a class when expanded; others skip it.

many	TRBD1	TRBV15	TRBJ1-6	TGTGCCACCAGCAGGTTCCGGGACAGGGTTGATTCACCCCTCCACTTT	CATSRFRDRVDSPLHF
many	NA	TRBV7-6	TRBJ2-3	TGTGCCAGCAGCTTAAACTCTTTTCCGGGAAGCACAGATACGCAGTATTTT	CASSLNSFPGSTDTQYF
many	NA	TRBV3-1	TRBJ2-2	TGTGCCAGCAGCCAAGATAGTCAGGCCGGGGAGCTGTTTTTT	CASSQDSQAGELFF
many	TRBD2	TRBV12-3/TRBV12-4	TRBJ2-7	TGTGCCAGCAGTTCCTCGACTAGCGGGATCTACGAGCAGTACTTC	CASSSSTSGIYEQYF
NA	NA	TRBV29-1	TRBJ2-1	TGCAGCGTTGAAGGCGAGGGTTCCCGTCAATACAATGAGCAGTTCTTC	CSVEGEGSRQYNEQFF
many	TRBD1	TRBV20-1	TRBJ2-7	TGCAGTGCTAGAGATACACAGGGGGTTAACGAGCAGTACTTC	CSARDTQGVNEQYF
few	NA	TRBV20-1	TRBJ2-3	TGCAGTGCTAGATCAAAAACTGGCCAAACAGATACGCAGTATTTT	CSARSKTGQTDTQYF
few	TRBD1	TRBV19	TRBJ1-5	TGTGCCAGTAGTAGTTGGGACAGGGGAGATCAGCCCCAGCATTTT	CASSSWDRGDQPQHF
many	NA	TRBV2	TRBJ1-5	TGTGCCAGCAGCCGGGACTTGGTCCCCAATCAGCCCCAGCATTTT	CASSRDLVPNQPQHF
many	TRBD1	TRBV6-2/TRBV6-3	TRBJ2-7	TGTGCCAGCAGTTACCACCGGGACAGCCACTCCTACGAGCAGTACTTC	CASSYHRDSHSYEQYF
few	NA	TRBV3-1	TRBJ2-7	TGTGCCAGCAGCCAAGCGCCACAGGGACACTACGAGCAGTACTTC	CASSQAPQGHYEQYF
many	TRBD2	TRBV28	TRBJ2-7	TGTGCCAGCAGTTTATCTAGCGGGAACCCCCACGAGCAGTACTTC	CASSLSSGNPHEQYF